The 18 T cell receptor beta chains in this list originate from one sample, sequenced in a study of graft-versus-host responses after intestinal transplantation. The data were produced by immunoSEQ multiplex PCR, yet TCRdb's version contains in-frame clones alone and is incomplete. The sample yields around 70,000 clones, around 92% seen once. These receptors are not linked to any known antigen. Sequencing was performed on unstimulated CD8+ T cells sorted from spleen or lymph node cells, taken before intestinal transplant. The source is a human donor who received an intestinal transplant.

The chain joins TRBV27 to TRBJ2-5; TRBD1 matches at 8 bases. Germline loops: CDR1 MNHEY, CDR2 SMNVEV (reference sequence). The CDR3 length is 15 residues. V lost 5 bases to trimming and J lost 5 bases; unmatched junction nucleotides: 10. This chain's CDR3 is CASSTGQGAGETQYF. The CDR3 DNA reads TGTGCCAGCAGTACAGGGCAGGGGGCAGGGGAGACCCAGTACTTC.

This clone appeared once. V usage is TRBV4-2 and J usage is TRBJ1-1; 7 bases fit TRBD1. CDR1 is LGHNA and CDR2 is YNFKEQ in the germline V gene. There are 16 residues in the CDR3. Trimming cost V 0 bases and J 3 bases; bases outside gene matches: 7. The CDR3 bases are TGTGCCAGCAGCCAAGAGGGAGGAGGGGGCTACACTGAAGCTTTCTTT. This encodes CASSQEGGGGYTEAFF.

The rearrangement uses TRBV7-9 and TRBJ2-5; D may be TRBD2 (5 bases). Germline CDR1 is SEHNR and CDR2 is FQNEAQ (reference sequence). V was cut by 0 bases and J by 5 bases, with 7 bases left in between. The CDR3 length is 13 residues. CDR3 residues: CASSLARRETQYF. The DNA of the CDR3 is TGTGCCAGCAGCTTAGCTAGGAGGGAGACCCAGTACTTC.

Only one count was recorded for this clone. The chain uses TRBV4-2 and TRBJ2-3, with 10 bases that match TRBD2. From germline, CDR1 is LGHNA and CDR2 YNFKEQ. CDR3 size: 20 residues. V lost 1 base to trimming and J lost 0 bases; unmatched junction nucleotides: 13. CDR3 protein: CASSQGGLAGVLDSTDTQYF. The CDR3 DNA sequence: TGTGCCAGCAGCCAAGGGGGGCTAGCGGGGGTTCTCGATAGCACAGATACGCAGTATTTT.

The genes are TRBV27 and TRBJ2-7, with TRBD1 matching over 9 bases. This CDR3 is 16 amino acids long. The V segment lost 5 bases and the J segment 3 bases; nucleotides outside the gene matches: 11. From germline, CDR1 is MNHEY and CDR2 SMNVEV (reference sequence). CDR3 coding DNA: TGTGCCAGCAGTATCCGGACAGGGGAATCTGGCTACGAGCAGTACTTC. Encoded protein: CASSIRTGESGYEQYF.

This chain connects TRBV27 to TRBJ1-2; TRBD1 agrees at 8 bases. This CDR3 has 14 residues. J lost 6 bases, V lost 7 bases, and 10 bases had no gene match. Germline values: CDR1 MNHEY, CDR2 SMNVEV (reference sequence). The CDR3 bases are TGTGCCAGCAAATCAGGGGGCGGTTTTAATGGCTACACCTTC. Residues: CASKSGGGFNGYTF.

The chain is built from TRBV5-1 and TRBJ2-7, with TRBD2 identical over 8 bases. This CDR3 has 16 residues. With 2 bases clipped from V and 4 bases from J, the junction kept 11 bases outside the gene matches. Per germline, CDR1 SGHRS and CDR2 YFSETQ. CDR3 region: CASSFSLAEGDYEQYF. CDR3 nucleotides: TGCGCCAGCAGCTTTTCACTAGCGGAAGGGGATTACGAGCAGTACTTC.

CDR3 protein: CASSEGQGAMSEQYF. CDR3 bases: TGTGCCAGCAGTGAAGGACAGGGGGCGATGAGCGAGCAGTACTTC. V and J are TRBV6-1 and TRBJ2-7; TRBD1 aligns across 10 bases. The germline V gene encodes CDR1 MNHNS and CDR2 SASEGT. The CDR3 is 15 amino acids. Trimming cost V 1 base and J 6 bases; bases outside gene matches: 6.

CDR3 loop: CASSPQQTGAFF. CDR3 bases: TGTGCCAGCAGCCCCCAGCAGACGGGGGCTTTCTTT. This rearrangement joins TRBV5-6 to TRBJ1-1; D ambiguous. The CDR3 is 12 residues long. Trimming shortened V by 4 bases and J by 11 bases, and 15 bases separated the two germline ends. CDR1 is SGHDT, CDR2 YYEEEE, per germline.

The genes are TRBV7-9 and TRBJ2-2; the D gene is possibly TRBD2 (6 bases). The germline V and J ends were trimmed by 4 bases and 1 base, with 19 bases remaining between them. This CDR3 contains 18 residues. CDR1 is SEHNR and CDR2 is FQNEAQ in the germline V gene (reference sequence). CDR3 region: CASSSTIPPRENTGELFF. The CDR3 bases are TGTGCCAGCAGCTCAACAATCCCCCCGCGGGAGAACACCGGGGAGCTGTTTTTT.

The V call is TRBV5-1, the J call TRBJ2-7, with a possible D match to TRBD2 (6 bases). The germline CDR1 and CDR2 sequences are SGHRS and YFSETQ. The CDR3 is 13 residues long. The V end was cut by 4 bases, the J end by 4 bases, with 12 bases between. Written as DNA, the CDR3 is TGCGCCAGCAGCCCCCGGGGGAGTTACGAGCAGTACTTC. Amino acids: CASSPRGSYEQYF. Full variable domain (remainder filled in from reference TRBV5-1 and TRBJ2-7): KAGVTQTPRYLIKTRGQQVTLSCSPISGHRSVSWYQQTPGQGLQFLFEYFSETQRNKGNFPGRFSGRQFSNSRSEMNVSTLELGDSALYLCASSPRGSYEQYFGPGTRLTVT.

The chain recombines TRBV18 with TRBJ1-5; D gene unclear. Germline CDR1 KGHSH, CDR2 LQKENI. V was shortened by 3 bases and J by 9 bases, with 15 bases between the two germline ends. CDR3 length: 14 amino acids. CDR3 nucleotide sequence: TGTGCCAGCTCACCTCGATCCGGGAGTAGGCCCCAGCATTTT. Amino acids: CASSPRSGSRPQHF.

The chain carries TRBV11-2 and TRBJ2-7; D might be TRBD1 (5 bases). The CDR3 is 13 amino acids. Germline V gene sequence: CDR1 SGHAT, CDR2 FQNNGV. The V gene lost 3 bases and the J gene lost 3 bases, with 9 bases spanning the gap. The CDR3 bases are TGTGCCAGCAGCTTTACACAGGACTACGAGCAGTACTTC. This codes for CASSFTQDYEQYF.

This CDR3 is CASSTGTDTQYF. In DNA form, the CDR3 reads TGTGCCAGCAGTACAGGGACAGATACGCAGTATTTT. The chain is built from TRBV28 and TRBJ2-3, with D tentatively TRBD1 (6 bases). The CDR3 consists of 12 residues. Germline V gene sequence: CDR1 MDHEN, CDR2 SYDVKM. The V and J ends lost 5 bases and 3 bases respectively, with 6 bases between them.

This clone has a handful of counts. This sequence joins TRBV5-1 and TRBJ1-3; D is ambiguous. The CDR3 consists of 16 residues. CDR1 is SGHRS, CDR2 YFSETQ, per germline. With 0 bases removed from V and 2 bases from J, the gap between germline ends came to 12 bases. The chain's CDR3 is CASSLEVTEAGNTIYF. As DNA, the CDR3 is TGCGCCAGCAGCTTGGAAGTCACAGAAGCTGGAAACACCATATATTTT.

The chain is built from TRBV28 and TRBJ2-7; TRBD1 agrees at 9 bases. Looked up from germline, CDR1 is MDHEN and CDR2 is SYDVKM. The length of the CDR3 is 14 residues. J lost 5 bases, V lost 4 bases, and 6 bases had no gene match. This chain's CDR3 is CASSSGQGMDEQYF. The CDR3 nucleotides are TGTGCCAGCAGTTCGGGACAGGGAATGGACGAGCAGTACTTC.

The chain uses TRBV29-1 and TRBJ2-7, with 9 bases fitting TRBD2. The CDR3 loop spans 13 amino acids. The germline V gene encodes CDR1 SQVTM and CDR2 ANQGSEA. J was trimmed by 5 bases and V by 4 bases; bases with no gene match: 6. CDR3 in DNA: TGCAGCGTTGGGCGGGAGGGCAGCAACGAGCAGTACTTC. This codes for CSVGREGSNEQYF.

The V gene is TRBV5-4, the J gene TRBJ1-1, with D uncertain. The germline V gene encodes CDR1 SGHNT and CDR2 YYREEE (reference sequence). Trimming stripped 0 bases from V and 2 bases from J, with 5 bases between. The length of the CDR3 is 13 residues. In DNA form, the CDR3 reads TGTGCCAGCAGCTTGGGCGATAACACTGAAGCTTTCTTT. Protein sequence: CASSLGDNTEAFF.